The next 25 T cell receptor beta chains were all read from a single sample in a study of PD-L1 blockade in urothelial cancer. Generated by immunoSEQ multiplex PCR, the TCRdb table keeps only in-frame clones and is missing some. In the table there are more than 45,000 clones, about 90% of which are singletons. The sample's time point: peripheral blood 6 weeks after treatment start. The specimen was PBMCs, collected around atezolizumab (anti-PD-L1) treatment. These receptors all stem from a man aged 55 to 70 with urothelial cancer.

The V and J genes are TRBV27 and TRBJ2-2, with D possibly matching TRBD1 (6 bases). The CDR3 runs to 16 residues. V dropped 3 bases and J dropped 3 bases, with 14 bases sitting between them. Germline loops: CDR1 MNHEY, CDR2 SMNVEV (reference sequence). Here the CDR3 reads CASSFRRQDHTGELFF. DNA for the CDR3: TGTGCCAGCAGTTTTAGACGACAGGACCACACCGGGGAGCTGTTTTTT.

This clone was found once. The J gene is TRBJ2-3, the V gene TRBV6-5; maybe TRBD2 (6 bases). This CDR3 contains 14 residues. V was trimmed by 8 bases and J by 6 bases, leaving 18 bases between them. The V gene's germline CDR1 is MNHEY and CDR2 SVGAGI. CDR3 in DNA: TGTGCCAGCGCGCGGGACCAGGATTCGGATACGCAGTATTTT. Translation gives CASARDQDSDTQYF.

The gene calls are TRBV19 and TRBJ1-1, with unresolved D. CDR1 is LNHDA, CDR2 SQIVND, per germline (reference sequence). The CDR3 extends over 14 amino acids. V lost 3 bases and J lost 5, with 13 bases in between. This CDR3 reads CASSMGGQWTEAFF. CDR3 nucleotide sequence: TGTGCCAGTAGTATGGGAGGGCAATGGACTGAAGCTTTCTTT.

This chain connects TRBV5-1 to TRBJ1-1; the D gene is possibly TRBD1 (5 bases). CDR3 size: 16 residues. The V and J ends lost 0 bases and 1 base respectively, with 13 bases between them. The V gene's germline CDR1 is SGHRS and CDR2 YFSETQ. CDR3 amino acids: CASSLAQGLTNTEAFF. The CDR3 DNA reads TGCGCCAGCAGCTTGGCCCAGGGCCTTACGAACACTGAAGCTTTCTTT.

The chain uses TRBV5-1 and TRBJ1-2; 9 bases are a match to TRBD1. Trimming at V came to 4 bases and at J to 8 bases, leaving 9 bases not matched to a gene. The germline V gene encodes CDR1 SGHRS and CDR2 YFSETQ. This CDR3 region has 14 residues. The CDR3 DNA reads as TGCGCCAGCAGCAACGGGGGGACAGGGTGGGGCTACACCTTC. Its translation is CASSNGGTGWGYTF.

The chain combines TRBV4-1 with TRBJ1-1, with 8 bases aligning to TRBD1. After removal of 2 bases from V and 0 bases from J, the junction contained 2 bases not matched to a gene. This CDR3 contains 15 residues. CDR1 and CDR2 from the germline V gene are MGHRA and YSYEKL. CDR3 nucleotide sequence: TGCGCCAGCAGCCAACAGGGGGCGATGAACACTGAAGCTTTCTTT. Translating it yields CASSQQGAMNTEAFF.

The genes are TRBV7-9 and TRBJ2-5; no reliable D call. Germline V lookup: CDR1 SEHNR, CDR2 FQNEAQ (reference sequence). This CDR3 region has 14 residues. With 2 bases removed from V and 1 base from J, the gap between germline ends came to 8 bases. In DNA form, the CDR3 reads TGTGCCAGCAGCTTATTCGGTCCCCAAGAGACCCAGTACTTC. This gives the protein CASSLFGPQETQYF.

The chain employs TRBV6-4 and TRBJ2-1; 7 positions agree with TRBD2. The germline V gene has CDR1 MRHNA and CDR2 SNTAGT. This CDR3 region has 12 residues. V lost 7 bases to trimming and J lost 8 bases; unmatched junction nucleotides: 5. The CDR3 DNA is TGTGCCAGCACCCTTCGGGGGGATGAGCAGTTCTTC. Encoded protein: CASTLRGDEQFF.

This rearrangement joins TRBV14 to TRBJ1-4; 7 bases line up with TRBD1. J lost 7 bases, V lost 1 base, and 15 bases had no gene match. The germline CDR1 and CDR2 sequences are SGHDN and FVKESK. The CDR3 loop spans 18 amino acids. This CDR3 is CASSQASFVGTVGEKLFF. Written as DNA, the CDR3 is TGTGCCAGCAGCCAAGCCTCGTTTGTTGGGACAGTCGGTGAAAAACTGTTTTTT.

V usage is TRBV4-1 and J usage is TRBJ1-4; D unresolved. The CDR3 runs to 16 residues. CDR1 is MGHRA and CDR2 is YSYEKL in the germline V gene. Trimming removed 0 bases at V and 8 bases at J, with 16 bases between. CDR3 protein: CASSQESAAVPEKLFF. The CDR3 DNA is TGCGCCAGCAGCCAAGAGAGCGCGGCGGTTCCGGAAAAACTGTTTTTT.

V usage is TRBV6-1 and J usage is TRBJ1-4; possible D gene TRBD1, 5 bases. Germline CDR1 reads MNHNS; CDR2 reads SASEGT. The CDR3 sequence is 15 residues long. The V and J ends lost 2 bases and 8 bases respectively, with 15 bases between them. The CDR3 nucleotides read TGTGCCAGCAGTGAACCGGGACGGGCGGGGGAAAAACTGTTTTTT. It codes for CASSEPGRAGEKLFF.

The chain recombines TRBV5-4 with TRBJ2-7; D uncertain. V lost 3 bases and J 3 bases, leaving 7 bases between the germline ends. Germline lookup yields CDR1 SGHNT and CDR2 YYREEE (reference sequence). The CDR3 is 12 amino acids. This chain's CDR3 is CASSSTGYEQYF. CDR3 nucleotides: TGTGCCAGCAGCTCCACGGGCTACGAGCAGTACTTC.

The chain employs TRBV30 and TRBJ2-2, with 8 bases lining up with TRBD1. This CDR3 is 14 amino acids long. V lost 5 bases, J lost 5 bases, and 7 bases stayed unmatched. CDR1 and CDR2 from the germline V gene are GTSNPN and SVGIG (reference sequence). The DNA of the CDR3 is TGTGCCTGGCGGACAGGGCCGGGGACCGGGGAGCTGTTTTTT. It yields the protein CAWRTGPGTGELFF.

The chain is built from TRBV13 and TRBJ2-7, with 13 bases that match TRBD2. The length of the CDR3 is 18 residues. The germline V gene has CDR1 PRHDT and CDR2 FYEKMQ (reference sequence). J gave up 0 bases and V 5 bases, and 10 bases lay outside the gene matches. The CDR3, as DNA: TGTGCCAGCAGCCGCCGGACTAGCGGGGGTCCCAGCTCCTACGAGCAGTACTTC. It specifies CASSRRTSGGPSSYEQYF.

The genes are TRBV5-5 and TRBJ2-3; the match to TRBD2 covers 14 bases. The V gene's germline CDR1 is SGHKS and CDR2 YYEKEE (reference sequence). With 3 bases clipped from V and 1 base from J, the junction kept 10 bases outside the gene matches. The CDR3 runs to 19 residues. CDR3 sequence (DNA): TGTGCCAGCAGCTGGACTAGCGGGGGGCCACTGGGGGGCACAGATACGCAGTATTTT. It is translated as CASSWTSGGPLGGTDTQYF.

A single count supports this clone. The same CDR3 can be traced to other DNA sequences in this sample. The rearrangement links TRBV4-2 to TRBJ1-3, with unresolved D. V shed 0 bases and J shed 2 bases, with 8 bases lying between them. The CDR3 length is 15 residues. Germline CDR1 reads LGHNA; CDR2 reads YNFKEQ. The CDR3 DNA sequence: TGTGCCAGCAGCCAAGATAGTGGTACTGGAAACACCATATATTTT. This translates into CASSQDSGTGNTIYF.

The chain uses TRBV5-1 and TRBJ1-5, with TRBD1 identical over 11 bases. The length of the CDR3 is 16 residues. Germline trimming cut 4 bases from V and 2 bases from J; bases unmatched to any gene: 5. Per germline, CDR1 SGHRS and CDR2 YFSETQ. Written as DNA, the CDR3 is TGCGCCAGCAGCACCGGGACAGGGGGGGGCAATCAGCCCCAGCATTTT. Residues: CASSTGTGGGNQPQHF.

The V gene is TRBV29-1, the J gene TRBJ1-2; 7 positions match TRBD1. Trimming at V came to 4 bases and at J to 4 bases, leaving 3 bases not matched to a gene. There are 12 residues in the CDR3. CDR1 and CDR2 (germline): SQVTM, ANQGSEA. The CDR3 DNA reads TGCAGCGTTGGGGACAGTAGCTATGGCTACACCTTC. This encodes CSVGDSSYGYTF.

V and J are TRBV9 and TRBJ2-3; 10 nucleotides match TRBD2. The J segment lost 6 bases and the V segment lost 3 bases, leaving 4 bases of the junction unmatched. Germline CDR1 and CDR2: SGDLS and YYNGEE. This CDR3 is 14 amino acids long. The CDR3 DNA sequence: TGTGCCAGCAGCGGTACTAGCGGGGCCGATACGCAGTATTTT. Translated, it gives CASSGTSGADTQYF.

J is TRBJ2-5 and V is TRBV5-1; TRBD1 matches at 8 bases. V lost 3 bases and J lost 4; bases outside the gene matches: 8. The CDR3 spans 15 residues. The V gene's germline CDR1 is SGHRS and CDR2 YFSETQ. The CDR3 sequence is CASSSQGADRETQYF. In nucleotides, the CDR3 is TGCGCCAGCAGCTCTCAGGGGGCCGACCGAGAGACCCAGTACTTC.

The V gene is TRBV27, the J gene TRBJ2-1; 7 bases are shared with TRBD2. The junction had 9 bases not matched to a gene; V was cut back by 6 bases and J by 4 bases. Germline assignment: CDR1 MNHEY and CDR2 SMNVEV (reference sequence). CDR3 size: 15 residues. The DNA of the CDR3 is TGTGCCAGCAGGGGTTGGGGGGGAGGTTACAATGAGCAGTTCTTC. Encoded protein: CASRGWGGGYNEQFF.

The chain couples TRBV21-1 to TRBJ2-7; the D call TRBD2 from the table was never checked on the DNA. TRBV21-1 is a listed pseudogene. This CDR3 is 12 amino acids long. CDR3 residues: CASKSSPYEQYF. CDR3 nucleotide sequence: TGTGCCAGCAAATCTAGCCCCTACGAGCAGTACTTC.

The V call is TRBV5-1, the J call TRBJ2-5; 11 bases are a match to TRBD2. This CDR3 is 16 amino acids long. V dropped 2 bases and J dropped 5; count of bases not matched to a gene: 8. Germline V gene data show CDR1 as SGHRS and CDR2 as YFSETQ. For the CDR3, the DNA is TGCGCCAGCAGCTTAACTAGCGGGGGAGTAAGGGAGACCCAGTACTTC. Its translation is CASSLTSGGVRETQYF.

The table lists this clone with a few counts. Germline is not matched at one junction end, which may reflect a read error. In DNA, the CDR3 is TGTGCTAGCAGTTTGACAGGGGCAGAGACCCAGTACTTC. Translated: CASSLTGAETQYF. The rearrangement uses TRBV7-7 and TRBJ2-5, with 8 positions matching TRBD1. Germline V gene lookup returns CDR1 SSHAT and CDR2 FNYEAQ (reference sequence). The CDR3 extends over 13 amino acids.

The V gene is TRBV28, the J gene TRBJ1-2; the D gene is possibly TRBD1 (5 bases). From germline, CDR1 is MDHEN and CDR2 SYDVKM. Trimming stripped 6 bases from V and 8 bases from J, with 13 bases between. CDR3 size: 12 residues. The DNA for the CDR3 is TGTGCCAGCAGCTGGGGCGCGGTAGGCTACACCTTC. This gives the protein CASSWGAVGYTF.